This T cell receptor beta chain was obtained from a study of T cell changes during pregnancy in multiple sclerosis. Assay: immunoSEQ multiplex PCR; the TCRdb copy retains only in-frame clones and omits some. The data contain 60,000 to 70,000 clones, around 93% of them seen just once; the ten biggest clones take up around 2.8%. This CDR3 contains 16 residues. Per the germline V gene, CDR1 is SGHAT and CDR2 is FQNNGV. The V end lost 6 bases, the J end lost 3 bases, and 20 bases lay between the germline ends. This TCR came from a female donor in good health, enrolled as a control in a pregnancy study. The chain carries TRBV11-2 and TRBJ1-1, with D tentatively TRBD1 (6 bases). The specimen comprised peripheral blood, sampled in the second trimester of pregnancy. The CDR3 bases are TGTGCCAGCAGGAATCGACAGGTCAGCAAGGACACTGAAGCTTTCTTT. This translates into CASRNRQVSKDTEAFF.